One sample yielded the 28 T cell receptor beta chains listed below, sequenced in a study of T cell repertoires in cytomegalovirus infection. TCRdb recomputed calls from the reads with MiXCR, one row per CDR3 protein. The table shows about 200,000 distinct CDR3 sequences, with more than 9% occurring only once. The sequenced sample was PBMCs. The origin of the receptors is a human donor in good health (CMV status not recorded). Some clones in this sample may be carry-over from other donors' samples.

A few counts support this clonotype. The gene calls are TRBV6-2 or TRBV6-3 and TRBJ1-1; D is unclear. Trimming took off 5 bases at V and 4 bases at J, with 11 bases between the two ends. CDR3 length: 13 residues. The germline V gene has CDR1 MNHEY and CDR2 SVGEGT. CDR3 DNA: TGTGCCAGCAGTCACCAGCCACGCACTGAAGCTTTCTTT. Translated, it gives CASSHQPRTEAFF.

This clonotype was seen a handful of times. The chain uses TRBV2 and TRBJ1-2; 9 bases line up with TRBD1. V lost 7 bases and J lost 5; bases outside the gene matches: 8. In germline, CDR1 is SNHLY, CDR2 FYNNEI. CDR3 size: 14 residues. CDR3 nucleotide sequence: TGTGCCAGCATTGCCCCGGGGACAGGGTATGGCTACACCTTC. It translates to CASIAPGTGYGYTF.

This clonotype was observed at least ten times. The chain uses TRBV11-2 and TRBJ1-1, with 9 bases identical to TRBD1. V was clipped by 4 bases and J by 4 bases; unmatched bases: 16. This CDR3 has 18 amino acids. Germline lookup yields CDR1 SGHAT and CDR2 FQNNGV. CDR3 DNA: TGTGCCAGCAGCTCAAACAAAAGGCACAGGGGGCGTGCCACTGAAGCTTTCTTT. Its protein product is CASSSNKRHRGRATEAFF.

At least ten counts were recorded for this clonotype. The rearrangement links TRBV7-2 to TRBJ2-7; D unresolved. CDR1 is SGHTA, CDR2 FQGNSA, per germline. Deletions cut 1 base from V and 7 bases from J, with 11 bases between. The CDR3 consists of 13 residues. CDR3 amino acids: CASSLVVRGEQYF. The CDR3 nucleotides are TGTGCCAGCAGCTTAGTAGTTCGCGGAGAGCAGTACTTC.

This clonotype has ten or more counts. The V and J genes are TRBV7-2 and TRBJ1-2, with D perhaps matching TRBD1 (5 bases). V was cut by 5 bases and J by 6 bases, with 13 bases left in between. Germline CDR1 and CDR2: SGHTA and FQGNSA. CDR3 size: 13 residues. The CDR3 sequence is CASSASRDHGYTF. CDR3 coding DNA: TGTGCCAGCAGCGCCAGCAGGGACCATGGCTACACCTTC.

This clonotype came up a few times. The chain links TRBV28 to TRBJ2-5, with D unresolved. Germline values: CDR1 MDHEN, CDR2 SYDVKM. V lost 2 bases and J lost 2, with 6 bases in between. This CDR3 comprises 13 residues. CDR3 coding DNA: TGTGCCAGCAGTTTAATACAGCAAGAGACCCAGTACTTC. Translated, it gives CASSLIQQETQYF.

There are many counts of this clonotype. The rearrangement uses TRBV7-3 and TRBJ2-1; 9 bases map to TRBD2. After removal of 5 bases from V and 8 bases from J, the junction contained 13 bases not matched to a gene. This CDR3 region has 16 residues. CDR1 is SGHTA and CDR2 is FQGTGA in the germline V gene. CDR3 protein: CASSPVVAGGPHEQFF. CDR3 DNA sequence: TGTGCCAGCAGCCCGGTTGTGGCGGGAGGGCCCCATGAGCAGTTCTTC.

This clonotype was seen repeatedly, ten times or more. The rearrangement links TRBV28 to TRBJ1-6; D possibly corresponds to TRBD1 (6 bases). Trimming cost V 6 bases and J 6 bases, with 12 bases left between them. The length of the CDR3 is 14 residues. Germline assignment: CDR1 MDHEN and CDR2 SYDVKM. This CDR3 is CASRRQVFNSPLHF. For the CDR3, the DNA is TGTGCCAGCAGGCGACAGGTTTTTAATTCACCCCTCCACTTT.

The rearrangement uses TRBV7-9 and TRBJ2-1, with TRBD2 matching 7 bases. The V gene end was trimmed by 5 bases and the J gene end by 1 base; junction bases not matched to a gene: 11. CDR1 and CDR2 (germline): SEHNR, FQNEAQ (reference sequence). This CDR3 has 17 residues. Here the CDR3 reads CASSAGRGRGSYNEQFF. The DNA for the CDR3 is TGTGCCAGCAGCGCAGGTCGCGGGAGAGGTTCCTACAATGAGCAGTTCTTC.

This clonotype came up many times. The chain links TRBV7-2 to TRBJ2-5; tentative D call: TRBD2 (5 bases). The CDR3 loop spans 17 amino acids. Per the germline V gene, CDR1 is SGHTA and CDR2 is FQGNSA. The ends were cut back, 5 bases at V and 2 bases at J, with 21 bases in the middle. As DNA, the CDR3 is TGTGCCAGCAGCCCTAGCCCCCCTCCCCTGACACAAGAGACCCAGTACTTC. As protein: CASSPSPPPLTQETQYF.

Ten or more counts support this clonotype. J is TRBJ1-1 and V is TRBV28; D unresolved. Trimming pared 5 bases from V and 3 bases from J, leaving 13 bases between. CDR3 length equals 14 residues. Germline V gene data show CDR1 as MDHEN and CDR2 as SYDVKM. This CDR3 reads CASSQSGRYTEAFF. The CDR3 DNA sequence: TGTGCCAGCAGTCAAAGTGGCCGGTACACTGAAGCTTTCTTT.

This clonotype was observed a few times. As DNA, the CDR3 is TGTGCCAGCAGCCAAGGATCGCGAGGCTACACCTTC. Translation gives CASSQGSRGYTF. V usage is TRBV14 and J usage is TRBJ1-2; D is ambiguous. From germline, CDR1 is SGHDN and CDR2 FVKESK. The CDR3 is made up of 12 amino acids. V dropped 1 base and J dropped 8 bases, with 8 bases sitting between them.

The chain uses TRBV6-2 or TRBV6-3 and TRBJ2-1, with TRBD2 matching 9 bases. Germline trimming cut 5 bases from V and 3 bases from J; bases unmatched to any gene: 5. This CDR3 contains 15 residues. CDR1 is MNHEY, CDR2 SVGEGT, per germline. For the CDR3, the DNA is TGTGCCAGCAGTGGGAGCGGGAGGCGCTACAATGAGCAGTTCTTC. Its translation: CASSGSGRRYNEQFF.

This clonotype was seen many times. The rearrangement links TRBV7-2 to TRBJ1-2; D is possibly TRBD1 (6 bases). CDR1 is SGHTA, CDR2 FQGNSA, per germline. The CDR3 is 12 amino acids. Trimming removed 5 bases at V and 4 bases at J, with 8 bases between. CDR3 nucleotide sequence: TGTGCCAGCAGCCCGGACAGCTATGGCTACACCTTC. Translating it yields CASSPDSYGYTF.

This clonotype was seen ten or more times. J is TRBJ1-1 and V is TRBV7-8; D remains unclear. V was pared by 1 base and J by 0 bases, with 9 bases between. The CDR3 is made up of 15 amino acids. CDR1 SGHVS and CDR2 FQNEAQ come from the germline V gene. CDR3 DNA sequence: TGTGCCAGCAGCTTAGAGCCTCGAATGAACACTGAAGCTTTCTTT. It translates to CASSLEPRMNTEAFF.

This clonotype was picked up a small number of times. This chain connects TRBV24-1 to TRBJ2-3; 10 nucleotides match TRBD2. CDR1 is KGHDR and CDR2 is SFDVKD in the germline V gene. Losses at the gene ends were 7 bases for V and 7 bases for J; bases not matched to a gene: 7. The CDR3 is 14 amino acids. DNA of the CDR3: TGTGCCACCAGGACCGGGACTAGCGAATATACGCAGTATTTT. It codes for CATRTGTSEYTQYF.

The V and J genes are TRBV12-3 or TRBV12-4 and TRBJ1-5; possible D gene TRBD1, 5 bases. V was trimmed by 8 bases and J by 0 bases, leaving 17 bases between them. There are 16 residues in the CDR3. Written as DNA, the CDR3 is TGTGCCAGCTCTATTGGGGGGATCTATAGCAATCAGCCCCAGCATTTT. Protein: CASSIGGIYSNQPQHF.

CDR3 DNA: TGTGCCAGTAGTATCGGGCCCCCCGTGGATGAGCAGTTCTTC. Its translation is CASSIGPPVDEQFF. The chain uses TRBV19 and TRBJ2-1; D ambiguous. Germline values: CDR1 LNHDA, CDR2 SQIVND (reference sequence). Trimming stripped 3 bases from V and 8 bases from J, with 14 bases between. The CDR3 length is 14 residues. The whole variable domain, filled in from reference TRBV19 and TRBJ2-1, reads DGGITQSPKYLFRKEGQNVTLSCEQNLNHDAMYWYRQDPGQGLRLIYYSQIVNDFQKGDIAEGYSVSREKKESFPLTVTSAQKNPTAFYLCASSIGPPVDEQFFGPGTRLTVL.

This clonotype was seen only a few times. The gene calls are TRBV7-9 and TRBJ2-1; 7 bases agree with TRBD1. Germline V gene sequence: CDR1 SEHNR, CDR2 FQNEAQ (reference sequence). The CDR3 runs 15 residues. Unmatched junction bases numbered 3, after V lost 0 bases and J lost 4 bases. The CDR3 coding sequence is TGTGCCAGCAGCTTAGCAGGACAGGTTTACAATGAGCAGTTCTTC. It yields the protein CASSLAGQVYNEQFF.

Details on this clonotype: Possible read error: a much larger clone is one base away. This is likely a read error, given that the CDR3 carries no conserved phenylalanine or tryptophan at its end. This sequence joins TRBV7-9 and TRBJ2-5; no definite D call. The CDR3 is made up of 11 amino acids. The germline V and J ends were trimmed by 4 bases and 6 bases, with 6 bases remaining between them. Germline V gene lookup returns CDR1 SEHNR and CDR2 FQNEAQ (reference sequence). The CDR3 nucleotides are TGTGCCAGCAGCTGGGCCCAGACCCAGTACTTG. Translating it yields CASSWAQTQYL.

This clonotype was observed at least ten times. The chain couples TRBV5-1 to TRBJ1-2, with TRBD1 matching over 9 bases. The germline gives CDR1 SGHRS, CDR2 YFSETQ. The CDR3 totals 15 residues. Trimming took 1 base from V and 5 from J; bases not matched to a gene: 6. Here the CDR3 DNA reads TGCGCCAGCAGCTTGACAGGGGGCACGGATTATGGCTACACCTTC. Amino acids: CASSLTGGTDYGYTF.

Ten or more counts support this clonotype. The rearrangement links TRBV7-2 to TRBJ2-3; maybe TRBD2 (7 bases). This CDR3 region has 13 residues. CDR1 SGHTA and CDR2 FQGNSA come from the germline V gene. V was shortened by 10 bases and J by 1 base, with 12 bases between the two germline ends. CDR3 loop: CATAGAGTDTQYF. CDR3 sequence (DNA): TGTGCCACCGCGGGGGCCGGCACAGATACGCAGTATTTT.

There are many counts of this clonotype. This rearrangement joins TRBV28 to TRBJ1-1, with D perhaps TRBD1 (6 bases). The germline CDR1 and CDR2 sequences are MDHEN and SYDVKM. Trimming pared 4 bases from V and 5 bases from J, leaving 17 bases between. The CDR3 totals 15 residues. The CDR3 DNA sequence: TGTGCCAGCAGTTCACAGGACACCCAGGGGACTGAAGCTTTCTTT. Its translation: CASSSQDTQGTEAFF.

The rearrangement joins TRBV5-6 to TRBJ2-7; 7 nucleotides align to TRBD1. Losses at the gene ends were 1 base for V and 4 bases for J; bases not matched to a gene: 8. This CDR3 region has 15 residues. Germline lookup yields CDR1 SGHDT and CDR2 YYEEEE. The DNA of the CDR3 is TGTGCCAGCAGCTTGTTCGGGACAGTTTTGTACGAGCAGTACTTC. This encodes CASSLFGTVLYEQYF.

This clonotype was seen a few times. The chain links TRBV28 to TRBJ1-3; D is perhaps TRBD1 (5 bases). The germline V gene encodes CDR1 MDHEN and CDR2 SYDVKM. The CDR3 runs to 17 residues. Trimming left V 3 bases short and J 0 bases short, with 15 bases between. The CDR3 coding sequence is TGTGCCAGCAGTTTGGGGGGGGGACGGAGCTCTGGAAACACCATATATTTT. Translating gives CASSLGGGRSSGNTIYF.

CDR3 protein: CASSLVPGGSTDTQYF. CDR3 DNA: TGTGCCAGCAGCCTCGTTCCGGGAGGATCCACAGATACGCAGTATTTT. This chain uses TRBV5-5 with TRBJ2-3; 7 bases map to TRBD2. The CDR3 length is 16 residues. The V and J ends lost 4 bases and 2 bases, in that order; junction bases with no gene match: 10. The germline gives CDR1 SGHKS, CDR2 YYEKEE (reference sequence).

This clonotype showed up just once. This chain uses TRBV20-1 with TRBJ1-2; no reliable D call. Germline-derived CDR1 and CDR2 are DFQATT and SNEGSKA (reference sequence). This CDR3 has 10 amino acids. V was shortened by 5 bases and J by 1 base, with 2 bases between the two germline ends. The DNA of the CDR3 is TGCAGTGCTGTTAACTATGGCTACACCTTC. It encodes CSAVNYGYTF.

The chain combines TRBV6-1 with TRBJ2-1; 7 bases map to TRBD1. The CDR3 runs to 14 residues. The V gene end was trimmed by 5 bases and the J gene end by 4 bases; junction bases not matched to a gene: 5. Germline CDR1 is MNHNS and CDR2 is SASEGT. The CDR3 DNA is TGTGCCAGCAGTTCCTGGACAGGATACAATGAGCAGTTCTTC. Translated, it gives CASSSWTGYNEQFF.